These T cell receptor beta chains were read from a single sample in a study of radiotherapy plus CTLA-4 blockade in lung cancer. Measured with immunoSEQ multiplex PCR; TCRdb has only the in-frame clones, and not every one. The data show tens of thousands of clones, around 87% seen once. The specimen comprised peripheral blood, sampled from a patient treated with radiotherapy plus ipilimumab. The origin of the receptors is a human donor with non-small cell lung cancer that progressed on radiotherapy plus ipilimumab. CDR3s include the opening cysteine and the closing phenylalanine or tryptophan. The order of the fields is CDR3 DNA, CDR3 protein, D gene, V gene, clone size, J gene. A D gene is named only where the DNA matches it firmly. Only some rows state a clone size, as once, few, many or a class for expanded clones.

CDR3 DNA: TGTGCCAGAAGCTTTGACGGGCACAATGAGCAGTTCTTC
CDR3 protein: CARSFDGHNEQFF
D gene: NA
V gene: TRBV5-3
clone size: NA
J gene: TRBJ2-1

CDR3 DNA: TGTGCCAGCAGCAACCCTCGGGGGGCTCATTACAATGAGCAGTTCTTC
CDR3 protein: CASSNPRGAHYNEQFF
D gene: NA
V gene: TRBV27
clone size: once
J gene: TRBJ2-1

CDR3 DNA: TGTGCCTGGAGTATCAGATGGGACATCAACACTGAAGCTTTCTTT
CDR3 protein: CAWSIRWDINTEAFF
D gene: NA
V gene: TRBV30
clone size: NA
J gene: TRBJ1-1

CDR3 DNA: TGTGCCACCCACAGTGAGAGACAGGCTCAAGAGACCCAGTACTTC
CDR3 protein: CATHSERQAQETQYF
D gene: NA
V gene: TRBV5-6
clone size: NA
J gene: TRBJ2-5

CDR3 DNA: TGTGCCAGCAGACCCGGGACCACGGACCACGAGCAGTACTTC
CDR3 protein: CASRPGTTDHEQYF
D gene: NA
V gene: TRBV5-4
clone size: NA
J gene: TRBJ2-7

CDR3 DNA: TGTGCCAGCAGCTTATCCGGGGGGCTTACCTACGAGCAGTACTTC
CDR3 protein: CASSLSGGLTYEQYF
D gene: NA
V gene: TRBV11-2
clone size: NA
J gene: TRBJ2-7

CDR3 DNA: TGTGCCAGCAGCTTAGGGGGACTAGCGGGACTCAATGAGCAGTTCTTC
CDR3 protein: CASSLGGLAGLNEQFF
D gene: TRBD2
V gene: TRBV7-8
clone size: NA
J gene: TRBJ2-1

CDR3 DNA: TGTGCCAGCACCCCCTCGGGTGCCTACGAGCAGTACTTC
CDR3 protein: CASTPSGAYEQYF
D gene: NA
V gene: TRBV6-6
clone size: NA
J gene: TRBJ2-7

CDR3 DNA: TGTGCCAGCAGTTACGGGCAGAGGCATGAAAAACTGTTTTTT
CDR3 protein: CASSYGQRHEKLFF
D gene: NA
V gene: TRBV6-5
clone size: NA
J gene: TRBJ1-4

CDR3 DNA: TGTGCCAGCGGGGACAGGGGTGCAGATACGCAGTATTTT
CDR3 protein: CASGDRGADTQYF
D gene: TRBD1
V gene: TRBV2
clone size: NA
J gene: TRBJ2-3

CDR3 DNA: TGCAGCGTTGATGGGATGGGAATCACAGATACGCAGTATTTT
CDR3 protein: CSVDGMGITDTQYF
D gene: NA
V gene: TRBV29-1
clone size: NA
J gene: TRBJ2-3

CDR3 DNA: TGCGCCAGCAGCCCGTGGGATGGAGAGCGGGGCTTCACAGATACGCAGTATTTT
CDR3 protein: CASSPWDGERGFTDTQYF
D gene: TRBD2
V gene: TRBV5-1
clone size: NA
J gene: TRBJ2-3

CDR3 DNA: TGTGCCAGCAGGGCTGAGGAGACCCAGTACTTC
CDR3 protein: CASRAEETQYF
D gene: NA
V gene: TRBV2
clone size: NA
J gene: TRBJ2-5

CDR3 DNA: TGTGCCAGCAGCTTGGGACTATCTCGCGCGAACACCGGGGAGCTGTTTTTT
CDR3 protein: CASSLGLSRANTGELFF
D gene: TRBD2
V gene: TRBV11-2
clone size: NA
J gene: TRBJ2-2

CDR3 DNA: TGTGCCAGCAGCTCACCGGGACAGGGGGTAAACACCGGGGAGCTGTTTTTT
CDR3 protein: CASSSPGQGVNTGELFF
D gene: TRBD1
V gene: TRBV5-6
clone size: NA
J gene: TRBJ2-2

CDR3 DNA: TGTGCCAGCAGCTTATCTTGGCGGGGCGCCGTAAGTGAGCAGTACTTC
CDR3 protein: CASSLSWRGAVSEQYF
D gene: NA
V gene: TRBV7-2
clone size: once
J gene: TRBJ2-7

CDR3 DNA: TGTGCCAGCAGCCCGCAGGGGCGCGGGAACACTGAAGCTTTCTTT
CDR3 protein: CASSPQGRGNTEAFF
D gene: NA
V gene: TRBV11-1
clone size: NA
J gene: TRBJ1-1

CDR3 DNA: TGTGCCAGTAGTATCCCCGGAATCCTTTACGAGCAGTACTTC
CDR3 protein: CASSIPGILYEQYF
D gene: NA
V gene: TRBV19
clone size: NA
J gene: TRBJ2-7